The 20 T cell receptor beta chains listed next were all sequenced from one sample in a study of shared clonotypes between healthy human individuals. Data came from immunoSEQ multiplex PCR; TCRdb stores just in-frame clones and leaves some out. The repertoire has about 1.5 million clones, about 98% of them found once; the top ten carry less than 0.55%. Sequences were obtained from naive CD4+ T cells sorted from blood. Subset reported: CD45RA+ positively selected. These TCRs come from a man aged 25-40 years in good health.

This clone was seen a single time. The chain couples TRBV7-6 to TRBJ1-1, with TRBD1 identical over 7 bases. This CDR3 comprises 16 residues. V lost 5 bases and J lost 1; bases outside the gene matches: 10. CDR1 SGHVS and CDR2 FNYEAQ come from the germline V gene. The CDR3 region has the DNA TGTGCCAGCAGCGATAGTGTCCGGACAGGGAACACTGAAGCTTTCTTT. This translates into CASSDSVRTGNTEAFF.

The rearrangement uses TRBV21-1 and TRBJ2-7; TRBD2, as called in the table, went unchecked against the DNA. TRBV21-1 is annotated as a pseudogene. The CDR3 has 14 amino acids. Here the CDR3 reads CASSKGGRTYEQYF. The CDR3 DNA follows: TGTGCCAGCAGCAAGGGAGGCAGGACCTACGAGCAGTACTTC.

The chain has TRBV15 and TRBJ2-7, with 10 positions matching TRBD2. Germline V lookup: CDR1 LNHNV, CDR2 YYDKDF (reference sequence). V trimming: 5 bases; J trimming: 3 bases; junction bases outside the gene matches: 7. The CDR3 contains 15 residues. The CDR3 loop is CATSVSGRASYEQYF. For the CDR3, the DNA is TGTGCCACCAGCGTCAGCGGGAGGGCAAGCTACGAGCAGTACTTC.

V gene TRBV2 combines with J gene TRBJ2-7, with D possibly TRBD2 on 5 matching bases. The V end lost 6 bases, the J end lost 0 bases, and 15 bases lay between the germline ends. The V gene's germline CDR1 is SNHLY and CDR2 FYNNEI. The CDR3 length is 15 residues. CDR3 region: CASSLRTGSSYEQYF. CDR3 nucleotide sequence: TGTGCCAGCAGCCTCCGGACGGGGAGCTCCTACGAGCAGTACTTC.

The chain couples TRBV11-2 to TRBJ2-3; D is unresolved. The CDR3 runs to 14 residues. Germline CDR1 SGHAT, CDR2 FQNNGV. The V end was cut by 2 bases, the J end by 1 base, with 7 bases between. CDR3: CASSLTGRTDTQYF. As DNA, the CDR3 is TGTGCCAGCAGCTTAACTGGACGCACAGATACGCAGTATTTT.

The chain links TRBV6-1 to TRBJ2-3; 7 nucleotides agree with TRBD2. Germline V gene lookup returns CDR1 MNHNS and CDR2 SASEGT. This CDR3 spans 16 amino acids. Unmatched junction bases numbered 11, after V lost 0 bases and J lost 8 bases. For the CDR3, the DNA is TGTGCCAGCAGTGAAGCGGCGGGACTAACGTTGGGTACGCAGTATTTT. Translation gives CASSEAAGLTLGTQYF.

A word on this clone: Other DNA sequences in this sample translate to the same CDR3. This chain joins TRBV19 and TRBJ1-2, with no clear D. The CDR3 covers 12 residues. Germline loops: CDR1 LNHDA, CDR2 SQIVND (reference sequence). Trimming stripped 3 bases from V and 5 bases from J, with 7 bases between. CDR3 DNA sequence: TGTGCCAGTAGTATTACCGGGTATGGCTACACCTTC. As protein: CASSITGYGYTF.

The chain links TRBV9 to TRBJ1-5, with D uncertain. Germline V gene data show CDR1 as SGDLS and CDR2 as YYNGEE. The CDR3 has 15 residues. V shed 3 bases and J shed 0 bases, with 10 bases lying between them. The CDR3 reads CASSANGLSNQPQHF. CDR3 DNA: TGTGCCAGCAGCGCCAATGGTCTTAGCAATCAGCCCCAGCATTTT.

The rearrangement links TRBV7-9 to TRBJ2-7, with a weak D call TRBD2 (6 bases). The CDR3 covers 14 residues. Trimming cost V 5 bases and J 4 bases, with 15 bases left between them. Germline V gene data show CDR1 as SEHNR and CDR2 as FQNEAQ (reference sequence). The DNA for the CDR3 is TGTGCCAGCAGCGACGCAGGGAGGATATACGAGCAGTACTTC. This translates into CASSDAGRIYEQYF.

J is TRBJ2-1 and V is TRBV7-9; D is unresolved. V lost 2 bases, J lost 12 bases, and 11 bases lay in between. This CDR3 is built from 12 residues. Germline V gene lookup returns CDR1 SEHNR and CDR2 FQNEAQ (reference sequence). CDR3: CASSLSREGQFF. The CDR3 coding sequence is TGTGCCAGCAGCTTAAGTCGCGAAGGGCAGTTCTTC.

The chain combines TRBV29-1 with TRBJ1-1; 8 bases are shared with TRBD1. CDR1 is SQVTM and CDR2 is ANQGSEA in the germline V gene. The CDR3 totals 13 residues. With V trimmed by 7 bases and J by 6 bases, 10 bases remained unmatched. The CDR3 region is CSAETGAISEAFF. CDR3 nucleotides: TGCAGCGCCGAGACAGGGGCAATTTCTGAAGCTTTCTTT.

V usage is TRBV6-4 and J usage is TRBJ2-1; D is perhaps TRBD1 (6 bases). The CDR3 has 15 residues. Germline CDR1 and CDR2: MRHNA and SNTAGT. The germline V and J ends were trimmed by 3 bases and 0 bases, with 9 bases remaining between them. CDR3 sequence: CASSESGHSYNEQFF. The DNA of the CDR3 is TGTGCCAGCAGTGAATCGGGACACTCCTACAATGAGCAGTTCTTC.

The DNA of the CDR3 is TGTGCCAGCAGCCAAGGGTCTAGCGGGAGAGGCAAAAACATTCAGTACTTC. Translating it yields CASSQGSSGRGKNIQYF. This sequence joins TRBV7-8 and TRBJ2-4, with 10 bases that match TRBD2. CDR3 length: 17 residues. With V trimmed by 5 bases and J by 3 bases, 10 bases remained unmatched. The germline V gene has CDR1 SGHVS and CDR2 FQNEAQ. The full variable domain, completed using reference TRBV7-8 and TRBJ2-4, is GAGVSQSPRYKVAKRGQDVALRCDPISGHVSLFWYQQALGQGPEFLTYFQNEAQLDKSGLPSDRFFAERPEGSVSTLKIQRTQQEDSAVYLCASSQGSSGRGKNIQYFGAGTRLSVL.

The V call is TRBV10-1, the J call TRBJ2-1, with 9 bases lining up with TRBD2. The CDR3 has 15 amino acids. V lost 6 bases, J lost 8 bases, and 11 bases stayed unmatched. Germline CDR1 reads WNHNN; CDR2 reads SYGVQD (reference sequence). The CDR3 sequence is CASSGRSGSLDEQFF. CDR3 in DNA: TGCGCCAGCAGCGGACGTAGCGGGAGTTTGGATGAGCAGTTCTTC.

V and J are TRBV27 and TRBJ2-7, with 10 bases fitting TRBD2. V lost 2 bases and J lost 4; bases outside the gene matches: 5. The germline CDR1 and CDR2 sequences are MNHEY and SMNVEV (reference sequence). This CDR3 has 15 amino acids. DNA of the CDR3: TGTGCCAGCAGTTTAATGCTAGCGGGAGAATACGAGCAGTACTTC. Translating gives CASSLMLAGEYEQYF.

This clone was found once. The rearrangement uses TRBV7-2 and TRBJ2-1; 11 nucleotides align to TRBD2. With V trimmed by 5 bases and J by 7 bases, 4 bases remained unmatched. Germline CDR1 reads SGHTA; CDR2 reads FQGNSA. The length of the CDR3 is 14 residues. CDR3 residues: CASSLGLAVNEQFF. The CDR3 coding sequence is TGTGCCAGCAGCCTGGGACTAGCGGTTAATGAGCAGTTCTTC. Variable domain in full (rest from reference TRBV7-2 and TRBJ2-1): GAGVSQSPSNKVTEKGKDVELRCDPISGHTALYWYRQSLGQGLEFLIYFQGNSAPDKSGLPSDRFSAERTGGSVSTLTIQRTQQEDSAVYLCASSLGLAVNEQFFGPGTRLTVL.

V and J are TRBV2 and TRBJ2-3; either TRBD1 or TRBD2 may supply D (6 bases each). V was cut by 8 bases and J by 3 bases, with 15 bases left in between. Germline loops: CDR1 SNHLY, CDR2 FYNNEI. The CDR3 is made up of 14 amino acids. CDR3 protein: CASVKGGSTDTQYF. In DNA, the CDR3 is TGTGCCAGCGTAAAAGGGGGGTCTACAGATACGCAGTATTTT.

The chain recombines TRBV11-2 with TRBJ2-7; 9 bases line up with TRBD2. Germline values: CDR1 SGHAT, CDR2 FQNNGV. The CDR3 covers 14 residues. J lost 4 bases, V lost 5 bases, and 6 bases had no gene match. The CDR3: CASSTGTSKYEQYF. The CDR3, as DNA: TGTGCCAGCAGCACCGGGACTAGCAAGTACGAGCAGTACTTC.

This clone was observed once. This sequence joins TRBV2 and TRBJ2-7; unclear D gene. CDR1 SNHLY and CDR2 FYNNEI come from the germline V gene. V lost 3 bases to trimming and J lost 2 bases, with 11 bases between them. The CDR3 extends over 14 amino acids. The CDR3 bases are TGTGCCAGCAGTGACAGGCGCTTGACCTACGAGCAGTACTTC. Translated: CASSDRRLTYEQYF.

This chain uses TRBV7-9 with TRBJ1-3, with 7 bases fitting TRBD1. Trimming at V came to 7 bases and at J to 0 bases, leaving 15 bases not matched to a gene. The CDR3 is made up of 18 amino acids. CDR1 and CDR2 (germline): SEHNR, FQNEAQ (reference sequence). CDR3 loop: CASTLTVGGQSSGNTIYF. DNA for the CDR3: TGTGCCAGCACCCTCACCGTGGGGGGACAGAGCTCTGGAAACACCATATATTTT. Complete variable domain (other parts from reference TRBV7-9 and TRBJ1-3): DTGVSQNPRHKITKRGQNVTFRCDPISEHNRLYWYRQTLGQGPEFLTYFQNEAQLEKSRLLSDRFSAERPKGSFSTLEIQRTEQGDSAMYLCASTLTVGGQSSGNTIYFGEGSWLTVV.